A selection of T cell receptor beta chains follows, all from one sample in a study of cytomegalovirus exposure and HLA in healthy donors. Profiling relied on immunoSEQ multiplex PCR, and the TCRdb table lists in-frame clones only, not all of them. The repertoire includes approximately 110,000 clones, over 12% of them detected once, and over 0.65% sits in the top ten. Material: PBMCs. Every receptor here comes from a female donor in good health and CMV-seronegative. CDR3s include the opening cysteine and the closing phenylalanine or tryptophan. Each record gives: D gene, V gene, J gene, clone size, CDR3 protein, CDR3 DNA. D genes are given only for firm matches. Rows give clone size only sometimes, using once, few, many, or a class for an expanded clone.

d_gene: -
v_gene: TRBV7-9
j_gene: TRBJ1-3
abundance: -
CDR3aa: CASSSRVSSGNTIYF
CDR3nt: TGTGCCAGCAGCTCCAGGGTTAGCTCTGGAAACACCATATATTTT

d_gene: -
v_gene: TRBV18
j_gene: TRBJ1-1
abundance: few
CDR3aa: CASSPRTATEAFF
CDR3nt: TGTGCCAGCTCACCCCGGACAGCTACTGAAGCTTTCTTT

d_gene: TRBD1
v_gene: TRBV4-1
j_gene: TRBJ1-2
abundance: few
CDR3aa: CASSQDKGQPHRYTF
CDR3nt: TGCGCCAGCAGCCAAGATAAGGGACAGCCGCACCGCTACACCTTC

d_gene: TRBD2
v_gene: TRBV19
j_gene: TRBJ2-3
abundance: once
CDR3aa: CASSTEPGLASTDTQYF
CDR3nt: TGTGCCAGTAGTACCGAGCCGGGACTAGCTAGCACAGATACGCAGTATTTT

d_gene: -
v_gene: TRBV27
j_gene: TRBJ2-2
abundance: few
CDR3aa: CASSPGGTTNTGELFF
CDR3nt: TGTGCCAGCAGCCCAGGGGGGACGACGAACACCGGGGAGCTGTTTTTT

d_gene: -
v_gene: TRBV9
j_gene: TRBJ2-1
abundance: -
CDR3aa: CASSVDSSSYNEQFF
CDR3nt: TGTGCCAGCAGCGTAGACAGTAGCTCCTACAATGAGCAGTTCTTC

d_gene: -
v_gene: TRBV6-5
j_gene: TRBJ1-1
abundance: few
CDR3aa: CASSYLTGKSEAFF
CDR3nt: TGTGCCAGCAGTTACCTTACGGGGAAATCAGAAGCTTTCTTT

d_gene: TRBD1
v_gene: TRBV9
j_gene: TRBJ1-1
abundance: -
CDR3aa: CASSVVTGDTEAFF
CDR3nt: TGTGCCAGCAGCGTAGTAACAGGGGACACTGAAGCTTTCTTT

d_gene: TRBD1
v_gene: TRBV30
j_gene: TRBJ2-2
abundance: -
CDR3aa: CAWSVLAPQGAGELFF
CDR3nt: TGTGCCTGGAGTGTATTAGCGCCCCAGGGGGCCGGGGAGCTGTTTTTT

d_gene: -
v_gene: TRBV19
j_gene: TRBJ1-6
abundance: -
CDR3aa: CASSDSGDSPLHF
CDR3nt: TGTGCCAGTAGTGATTCAGGGGATTCACCCCTCCACTTT

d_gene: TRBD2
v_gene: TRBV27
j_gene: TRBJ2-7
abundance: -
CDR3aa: CASRPAGLDEQYF
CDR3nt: TGTGCCAGCAGGCCAGCGGGACTTGACGAGCAGTACTTC

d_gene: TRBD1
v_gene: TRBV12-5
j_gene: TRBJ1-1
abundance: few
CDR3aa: CASGGPGTGVLNTEAFF
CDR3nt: TGTGCTAGTGGAGGCCCCGGGACAGGGGTATTGAACACTGAAGCTTTCTTT

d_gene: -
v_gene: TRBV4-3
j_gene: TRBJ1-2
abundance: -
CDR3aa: CASSQDPWGAGGDNYGYTF
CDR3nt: TGCGCCAGCAGCCAAGATCCGTGGGGGGCGGGGGGCGACAACTATGGCTACACCTTC

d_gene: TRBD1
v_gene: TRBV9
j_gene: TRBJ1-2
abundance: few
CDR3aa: CASSVGVTGDYGYTF
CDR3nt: TGTGCCAGCAGCGTAGGAGTAACAGGGGATTATGGCTACACCTTC

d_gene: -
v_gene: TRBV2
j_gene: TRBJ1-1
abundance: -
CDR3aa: CASSEQGSTEAFF
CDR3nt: TGTGCCAGCAGTGAACAGGGGTCGACTGAAGCTTTCTTT

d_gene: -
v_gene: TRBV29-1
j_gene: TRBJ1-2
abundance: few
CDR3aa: CSVGGTPARYGYTF
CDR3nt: TGCAGCGTCGGAGGGACGCCGGCTCGCTATGGCTACACCTTC

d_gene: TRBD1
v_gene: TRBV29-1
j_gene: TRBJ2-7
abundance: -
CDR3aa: CSAGAGTGSYEQYF
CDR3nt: TGCAGCGCCGGGGCCGGGACAGGGTCCTACGAGCAGTACTTC

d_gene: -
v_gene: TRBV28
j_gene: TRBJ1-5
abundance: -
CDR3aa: CASRSGGSNQPQHF
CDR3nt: TGTGCCAGCAGAAGTGGAGGGAGCAATCAGCCCCAGCATTTT

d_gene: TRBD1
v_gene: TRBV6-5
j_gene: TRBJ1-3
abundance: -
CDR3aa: CASRTTQGGNTIYF
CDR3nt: TGTGCCAGCAGAACCACACAGGGGGGAAACACCATATATTTT

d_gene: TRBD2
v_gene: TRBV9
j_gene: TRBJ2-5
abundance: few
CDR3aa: CASSVNGGETQYF
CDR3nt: TGTGCCAGCAGCGTAAACGGGGGGGAGACCCAGTACTTC

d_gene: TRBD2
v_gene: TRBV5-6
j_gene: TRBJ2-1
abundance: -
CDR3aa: CASSLVAGEANEQFF
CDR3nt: TGTGCCAGCAGCTTGGTTGCGGGAGAGGCTAATGAGCAGTTCTTC

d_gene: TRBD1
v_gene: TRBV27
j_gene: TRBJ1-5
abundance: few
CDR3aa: CASSLIAPGQGSNQPQHF
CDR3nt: TGTGCCAGCAGTTTGATCGCACCGGGACAGGGGAGCAATCAGCCCCAGCATTTT